This TCR beta chain originates from a study of OX40 agonist ivuxolimab in advanced cancers. At the level of the study: The dose-escalation group included hepatocellular carcinoma, melanoma, renal cell carcinoma and head and neck cancer. Three patients showed partial responses: one hepatocellular carcinoma and two cutaneous melanoma cases. Study outcomes and limitations: Averaged across samples, CD8+ T cells carried more expanded clones than CD4+ did.

Excluded were patients having autoimmune disease history or systemic immunosuppression. Assay: immunoSEQ multiplex PCR; the TCRdb copy retains only in-frame clones and omits some. The sample shows 82,000 or so clones, approximately 92% of them seen only once. Note on this clone: As yet, its antigen is unknown.

The clonotype comes from an adult with an advanced solid tumor such as melanoma, head and neck, liver or kidney cancer. The sample in question was CD4+ or CD8+ T cells sorted from blood, obtained in a trial of the OX40 agonist ivuxolimab.

The chain's CDR3 is CASSETQYWQFF. Here the CDR3 DNA reads TGTGCCAGCAGCGAGACCCAGTACTGGCAGTTCTTC. V and J are TRBV11-2 and TRBJ2-1, with unresolved D. Germline V gene data show CDR1 as SGHAT and CDR2 as FQNNGV. This CDR3 has 12 amino acids. Trimming shortened V by 5 bases and J by 12 bases, and 14 bases separated the two germline ends. Combining the CDR3 with reference TRBV11-2 and TRBJ2-1 gives the whole variable domain EAGVAQSPRYKIIEKRQSVAFWCNPISGHATLYWYQQILGQGPKLLIQFQNNGVVDDSQLPKDRFSAERLKGVDSTLKIQPAKLEDSAVYLCASSETQYWQFFGPGTRLTVL.